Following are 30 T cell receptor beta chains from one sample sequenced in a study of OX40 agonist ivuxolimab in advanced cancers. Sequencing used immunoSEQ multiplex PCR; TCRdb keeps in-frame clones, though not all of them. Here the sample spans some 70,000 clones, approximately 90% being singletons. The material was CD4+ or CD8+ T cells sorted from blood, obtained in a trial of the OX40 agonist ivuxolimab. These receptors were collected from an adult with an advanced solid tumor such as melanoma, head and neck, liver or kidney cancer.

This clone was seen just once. DNA of the CDR3: TGTGCCAGCAGTTCCCAGACAGGGGCGAAAAACATTCAGTACTTC. Its translation: CASSSQTGAKNIQYF. J is TRBJ2-4 and V is TRBV27; 8 positions agree with TRBD1. V shed 4 bases and J 4 bases; nucleotides not matched to a gene: 6. This CDR3 is built from 15 residues. CDR1 is MNHEY, CDR2 SMNVEV, per germline (reference sequence).

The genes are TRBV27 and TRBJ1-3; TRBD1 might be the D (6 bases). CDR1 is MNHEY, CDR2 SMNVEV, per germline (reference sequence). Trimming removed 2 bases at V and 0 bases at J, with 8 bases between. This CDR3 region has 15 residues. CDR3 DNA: TGTGCCAGCAGTTTAGGAGGGGGCTCTGGAAACACCATATATTTT. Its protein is CASSLGGGSGNTIYF.

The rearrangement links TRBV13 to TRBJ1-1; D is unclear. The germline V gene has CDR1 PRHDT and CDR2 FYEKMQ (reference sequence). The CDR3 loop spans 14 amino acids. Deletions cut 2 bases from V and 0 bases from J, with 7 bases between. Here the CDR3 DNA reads TGTGCCAGCAGCTTAAGAGGATTGAACACTGAAGCTTTCTTT. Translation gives CASSLRGLNTEAFF.

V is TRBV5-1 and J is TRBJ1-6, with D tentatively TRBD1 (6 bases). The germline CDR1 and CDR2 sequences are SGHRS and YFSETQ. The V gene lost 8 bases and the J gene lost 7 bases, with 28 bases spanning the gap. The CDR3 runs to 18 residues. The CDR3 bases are TGCGCCAGTACCTCGGTACAGGGCGTCAAGAATCTAAATTCACCCCTCCACTTT. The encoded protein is CASTSVQGVKNLNSPLHF.

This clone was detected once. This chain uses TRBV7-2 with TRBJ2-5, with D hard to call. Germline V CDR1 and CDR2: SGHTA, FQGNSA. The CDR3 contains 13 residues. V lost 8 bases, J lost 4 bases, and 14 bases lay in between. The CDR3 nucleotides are TGTGCCAGCGGCCCCCAGGTTGGAGAGACCCAGTACTTC. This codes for CASGPQVGETQYF.

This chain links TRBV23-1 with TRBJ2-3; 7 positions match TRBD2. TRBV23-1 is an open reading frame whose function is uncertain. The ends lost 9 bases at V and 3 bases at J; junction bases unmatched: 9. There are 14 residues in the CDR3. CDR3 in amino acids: CASATSITTDTQYF. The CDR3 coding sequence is TGCGCCAGTGCGACTAGCATCACTACAGATACGCAGTATTTT.

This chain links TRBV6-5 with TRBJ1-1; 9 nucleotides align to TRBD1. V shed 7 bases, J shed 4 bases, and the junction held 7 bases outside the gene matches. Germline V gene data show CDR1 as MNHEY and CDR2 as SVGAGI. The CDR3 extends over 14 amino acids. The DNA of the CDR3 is TGTGCCAGCACTGGGACAGGGTCCGTCACTGAAGCTTTCTTT. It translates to CASTGTGSVTEAFF.

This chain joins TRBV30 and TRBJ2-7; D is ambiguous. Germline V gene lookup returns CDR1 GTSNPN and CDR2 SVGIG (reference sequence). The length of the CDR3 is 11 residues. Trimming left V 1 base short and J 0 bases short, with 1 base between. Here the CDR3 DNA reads TGTGCCTGGAGTGCCTCCTACGAGCAGTACTTC. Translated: CAWSASYEQYF.

DNA of the CDR3: TGTGCCATCAGTGTGGACAGGGGAGGTTTGGGCTATGGCTACACCTTC. The encoded protein is CAISVDRGGLGYGYTF. V and J are TRBV10-3 and TRBJ1-2; 9 bases are a match to TRBD1. This CDR3 has 16 amino acids. Germline trimming cut 4 bases from V and 4 bases from J; bases unmatched to any gene: 10. The germline CDR1 and CDR2 sequences are ENHRY and SYGVKD.

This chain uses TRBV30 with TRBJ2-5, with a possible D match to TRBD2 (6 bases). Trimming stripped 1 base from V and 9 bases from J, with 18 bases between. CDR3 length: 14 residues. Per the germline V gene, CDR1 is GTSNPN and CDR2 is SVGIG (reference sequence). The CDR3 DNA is TGTGCCTGGAGTGCCGGCCGAGTTTGGGGGGCCCAGTACTTC. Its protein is CAWSAGRVWGAQYF. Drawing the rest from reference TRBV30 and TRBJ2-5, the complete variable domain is SQTIHQWPATLVQPVGSPLSLECTVEGTSNPNLYWYRQAAGRGLQLLFYSVGIGQISSEVPQNLSASRPQDRQFILSSKKLLLSDSGFYLCAWSAGRVWGAQYFGPGTRLLVL.

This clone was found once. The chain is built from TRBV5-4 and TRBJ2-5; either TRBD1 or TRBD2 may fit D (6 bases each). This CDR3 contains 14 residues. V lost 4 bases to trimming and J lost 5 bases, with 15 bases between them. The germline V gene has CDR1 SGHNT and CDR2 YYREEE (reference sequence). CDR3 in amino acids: CASSPGAGVETQYF. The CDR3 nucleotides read TGTGCCAGCAGCCCGGGGGCAGGGGTGGAGACCCAGTACTTC.

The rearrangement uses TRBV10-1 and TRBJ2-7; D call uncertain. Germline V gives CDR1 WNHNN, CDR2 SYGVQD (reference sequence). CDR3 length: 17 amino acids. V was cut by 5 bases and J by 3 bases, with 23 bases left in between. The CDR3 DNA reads TGCGCCAGCAGTCGCCCCTCCAAGAGGTTAGGCCTCTACGAGCAGTACTTC. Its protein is CASSRPSKRLGLYEQYF.

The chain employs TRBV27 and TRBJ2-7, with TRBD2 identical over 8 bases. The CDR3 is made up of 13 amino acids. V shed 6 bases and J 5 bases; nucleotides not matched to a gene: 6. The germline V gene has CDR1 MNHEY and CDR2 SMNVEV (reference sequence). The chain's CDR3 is CASRPAGGNEQYF. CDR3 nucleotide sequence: TGTGCCAGCAGACCTGCGGGAGGCAACGAGCAGTACTTC.

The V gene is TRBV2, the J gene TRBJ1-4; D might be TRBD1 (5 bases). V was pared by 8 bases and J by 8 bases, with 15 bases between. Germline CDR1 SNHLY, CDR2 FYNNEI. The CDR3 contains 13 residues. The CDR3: CASGGGGVEKLFF. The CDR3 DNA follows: TGTGCCAGCGGGGGAGGTGGGGTGGAAAAACTGTTTTTT.

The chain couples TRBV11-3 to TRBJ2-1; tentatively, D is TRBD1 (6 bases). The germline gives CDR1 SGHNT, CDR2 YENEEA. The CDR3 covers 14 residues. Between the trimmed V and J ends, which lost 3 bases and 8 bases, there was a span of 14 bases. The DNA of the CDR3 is TGTGCCAGCAGCTTGGGGCAGGGGAGCGATGAGCAGTTCTTC. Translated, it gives CASSLGQGSDEQFF.

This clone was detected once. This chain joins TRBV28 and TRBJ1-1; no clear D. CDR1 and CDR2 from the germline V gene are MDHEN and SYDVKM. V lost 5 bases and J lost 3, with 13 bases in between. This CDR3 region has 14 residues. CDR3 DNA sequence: TGTGCCAGCAGTCGGACGGACGGCTACACTGAAGCTTTCTTT. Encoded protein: CASSRTDGYTEAFF. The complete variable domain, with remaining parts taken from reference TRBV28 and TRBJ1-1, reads DVKVTQSSRYLVKRTGEKVFLECVQDMDHENMFWYRQDPGLGLRLIYFSYDVKMKEKGDIPEGYSVSREKKERFSLILESASTNQTSMYLCASSRTDGYTEAFFGQGTRLTVV.

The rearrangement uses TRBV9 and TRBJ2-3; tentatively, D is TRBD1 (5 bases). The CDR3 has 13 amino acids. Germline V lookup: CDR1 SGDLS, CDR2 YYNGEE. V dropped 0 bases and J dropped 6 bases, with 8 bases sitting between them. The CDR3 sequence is CASSVGPGDTQYF. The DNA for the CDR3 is TGTGCCAGCAGCGTAGGCCCAGGGGATACGCAGTATTTT.

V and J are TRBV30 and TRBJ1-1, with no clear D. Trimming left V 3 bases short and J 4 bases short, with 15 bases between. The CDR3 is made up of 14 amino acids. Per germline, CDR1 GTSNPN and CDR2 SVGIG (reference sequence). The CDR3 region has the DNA TGTGCCTGGAGGACCTTGTCGGGAAGCACTGAAGCTTTCTTT. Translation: CAWRTLSGSTEAFF.

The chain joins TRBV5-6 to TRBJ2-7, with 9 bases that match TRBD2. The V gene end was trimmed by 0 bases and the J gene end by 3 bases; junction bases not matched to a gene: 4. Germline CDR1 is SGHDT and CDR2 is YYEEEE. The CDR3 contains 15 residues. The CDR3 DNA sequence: TGTGCCAGCAGCTTGGTTAGCGGGGGAAGCTACGAGCAGTACTTC. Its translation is CASSLVSGGSYEQYF.

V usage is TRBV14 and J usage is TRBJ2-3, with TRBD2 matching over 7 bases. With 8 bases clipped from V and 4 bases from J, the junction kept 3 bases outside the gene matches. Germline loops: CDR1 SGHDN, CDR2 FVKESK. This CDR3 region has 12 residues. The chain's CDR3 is CASGLVPDTQYF. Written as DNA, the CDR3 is TGTGCCAGCGGACTAGTCCCAGATACGCAGTATTTT.

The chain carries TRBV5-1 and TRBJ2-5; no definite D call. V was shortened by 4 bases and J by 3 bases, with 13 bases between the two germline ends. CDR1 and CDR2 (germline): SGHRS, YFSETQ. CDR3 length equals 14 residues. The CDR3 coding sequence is TGCGCCAGCAGCCGACGGAGCACAGAAGAGACCCAGTACTTC. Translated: CASSRRSTEETQYF.

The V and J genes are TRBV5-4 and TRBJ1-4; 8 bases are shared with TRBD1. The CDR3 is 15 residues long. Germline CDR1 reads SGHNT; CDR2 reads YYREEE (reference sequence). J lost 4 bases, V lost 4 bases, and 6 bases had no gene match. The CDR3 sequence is CASSDRGRGNEKLFF. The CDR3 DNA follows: TGTGCCAGCAGCGACAGGGGAAGGGGTAATGAAAAACTGTTTTTT.

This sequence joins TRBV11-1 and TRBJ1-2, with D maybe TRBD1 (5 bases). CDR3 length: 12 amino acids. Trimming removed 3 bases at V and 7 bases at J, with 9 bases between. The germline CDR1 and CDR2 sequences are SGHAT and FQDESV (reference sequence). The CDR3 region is CASSFQGTGYTF. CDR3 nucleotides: TGTGCCAGCAGCTTCCAGGGAACTGGCTACACCTTC. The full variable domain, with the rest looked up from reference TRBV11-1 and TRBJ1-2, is EAEVAQSPRYKITEKSQAVAFWCDPISGHATLYWYRQILGQGPELLVQFQDESVVDDSQLPKDRFSAERLKGVDSTLKIQPAELGDSAMYLCASSFQGTGYTFGSGTRLTVV.

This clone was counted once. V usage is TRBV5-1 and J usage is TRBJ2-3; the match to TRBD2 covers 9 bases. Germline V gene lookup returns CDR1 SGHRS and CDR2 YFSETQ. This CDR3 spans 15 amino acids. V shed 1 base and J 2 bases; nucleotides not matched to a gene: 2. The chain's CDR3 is CASSLPSGDTDTQYF. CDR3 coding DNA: TGCGCCAGCAGCTTGCCTAGCGGGGACACAGATACGCAGTATTTT.

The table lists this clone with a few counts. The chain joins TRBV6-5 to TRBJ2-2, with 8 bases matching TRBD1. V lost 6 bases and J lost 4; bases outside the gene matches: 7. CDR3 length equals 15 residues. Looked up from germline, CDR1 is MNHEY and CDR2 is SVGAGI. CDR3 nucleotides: TGTGCCAGCAGCTACGACAGGGGAGGCACCGGGGAGCTGTTTTTT. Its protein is CASSYDRGGTGELFF.

The CDR3 DNA is TGTGCCAGCAGGGCCACTGAAGCTTTCTTT. Its protein is CASRATEAFF. The gene calls are TRBV19 and TRBJ1-1; tentative D call: TRBD1 (5 bases). V lost 9 bases and J 4 bases, leaving 6 bases between the germline ends. The CDR3 has 10 amino acids. Germline-derived CDR1 and CDR2 are LNHDA and SQIVND (reference sequence).

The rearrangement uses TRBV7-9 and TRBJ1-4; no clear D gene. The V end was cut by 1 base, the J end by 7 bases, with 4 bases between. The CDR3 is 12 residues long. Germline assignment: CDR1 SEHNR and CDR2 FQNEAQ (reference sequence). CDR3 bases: TGTGCCAGCAGCTTAGGGAGTGAAAAACTGTTTTTT. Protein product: CASSLGSEKLFF.

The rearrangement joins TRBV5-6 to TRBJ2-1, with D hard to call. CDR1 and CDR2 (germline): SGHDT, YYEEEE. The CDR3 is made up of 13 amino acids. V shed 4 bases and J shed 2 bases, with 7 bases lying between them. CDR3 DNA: TGTGCCAGCAGCACTACAACCTACAATGAGCAGTTCTTC. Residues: CASSTTTYNEQFF.

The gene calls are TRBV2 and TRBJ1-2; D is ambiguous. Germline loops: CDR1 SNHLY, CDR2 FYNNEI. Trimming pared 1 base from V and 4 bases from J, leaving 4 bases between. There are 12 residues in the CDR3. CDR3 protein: CASSEEFYGYTF. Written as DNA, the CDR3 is TGTGCCAGCAGTGAAGAATTCTATGGCTACACCTTC.

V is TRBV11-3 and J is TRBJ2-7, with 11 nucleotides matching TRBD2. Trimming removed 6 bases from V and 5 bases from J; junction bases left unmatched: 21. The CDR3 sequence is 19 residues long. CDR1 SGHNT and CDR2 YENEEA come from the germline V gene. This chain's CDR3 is CASRPSTWTSGRSTDEQYF. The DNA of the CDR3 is TGTGCCAGCAGGCCCTCGACGTGGACTAGCGGGCGCTCGACGGACGAGCAGTACTTC.